This TCR beta chain derives from a study of cytomegalovirus exposure and HLA in healthy donors. PCR was performed using 60 Vbeta and 13 Jbeta primers. Using immunoSEQ multiplex PCR, the repertoire was profiled, and TCRdb retains in-frame clones only, with some absent. The sample contains under 250,000 clones, roughly 85% of which appear only once. CDR1 is MNHEY and CDR2 is SMNVEV in the germline V gene (reference sequence). Germline trimming cut 7 bases from V and 6 bases from J; bases unmatched to any gene: 15. This CDR3 has 17 residues. The sample was PBMCs. The receptor's source is a woman in her forties or fifties in good health and CMV-seronegative. This chain connects TRBV27 to TRBJ2-1; 10 bases map to TRBD1. The chain's CDR3 is CASTTTPGQGDLNEQFF. The CDR3, as DNA: TGTGCCAGCACCACTACCCCCGGACAGGGGGATCTCAATGAGCAGTTCTTC.